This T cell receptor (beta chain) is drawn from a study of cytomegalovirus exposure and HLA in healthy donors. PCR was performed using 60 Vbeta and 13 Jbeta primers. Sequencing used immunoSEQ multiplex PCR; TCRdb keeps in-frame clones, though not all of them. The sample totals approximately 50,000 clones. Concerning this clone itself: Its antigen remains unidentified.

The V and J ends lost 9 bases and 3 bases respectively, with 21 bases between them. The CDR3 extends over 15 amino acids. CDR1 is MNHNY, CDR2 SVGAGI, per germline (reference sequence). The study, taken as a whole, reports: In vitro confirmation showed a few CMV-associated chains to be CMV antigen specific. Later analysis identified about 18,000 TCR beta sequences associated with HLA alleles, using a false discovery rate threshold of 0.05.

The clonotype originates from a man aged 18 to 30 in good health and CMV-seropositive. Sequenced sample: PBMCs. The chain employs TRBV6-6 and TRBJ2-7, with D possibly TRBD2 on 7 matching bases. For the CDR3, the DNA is TGTGCCAGTATGCGAGGGGGGGTGAGGAACTACGAGCAGTACTTC. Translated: CASMRGGVRNYEQYF.